This T cell receptor beta chain was obtained from a study of T cells in Graves' hyperthyroidism and ophthalmopathy. RNA transcripts served as the template for amplifying TCR beta CDR3 regions. During a first-round RT-PCR of the TCR CDR3, the HTBI primer set was used. MiXCR was run by TCRdb on the multiplex PCR reads, yielding one entry per CDR3 protein. The sample has approximately 630,000 distinct CDR3 sequences; around 15% are singletons. Germline V gene lookup returns CDR1 SGHKS and CDR2 YYEKEE (reference sequence). V was shortened by 4 bases and J by 4 bases, with 18 bases between the two germline ends. This CDR3 region has 15 residues. The sample holds many counts of this clonotype. The PBMCs were taken from 10 ml of fresh peripheral blood.

This chain links TRBV5-5 with TRBJ2-7; the D call may be TRBD1 or TRBD2 (6 bases each). Sequencing used blood. The TCR comes from a young woman with Graves' hyperthyroidism. The DNA of the CDR3 is TGTGCCAGCAGCCCGTTCGGGGGCAACCTTTACGAGCAGTACTTC. Amino acid sequence: CASSPFGGNLYEQYF.